The rows below give T cell receptor beta chains drawn from one sample of a study of CD8+ T cells in alopecia areata. Sequencing used immunoSEQ multiplex PCR; TCRdb keeps in-frame clones, though not all of them. The profile shows tens of thousands of clones, roughly 60% of them singletons. Sequenced input: CD4+ Tregs sorted from blood. These receptors were collected from a human donor with alopecia areata. CDR3s include the opening cysteine and the closing phenylalanine or tryptophan. The D gene is left open where the match is weak. Clone sizes are given selectively: once, few, many, or a class where the clone is expanded.

CDR3 DNA	CDR3 protein	clone size	V gene	D gene	J gene
TGTGCCAGCAGGAGGAATGAGCAGTTCTTC	CASRRNEQFF	.	TRBV6-1	.	TRBJ2-1
TGTGCCAGCAGTTTCCCCCCACAGGGAAGCCCTGAAGCTTTCTTT	CASSFPPQGSPEAFF	.	TRBV28	.	TRBJ1-1
TGTGCCAGCAGCTTGTCTGGACTAGTTCACAATGAGCAGTTCTTC	CASSLSGLVHNEQFF	.	TRBV5-5	TRBD2	TRBJ2-1
TGTGCCAGCACCCTAAGACAGGCTGTTGAAGCTTTCTTT	CASTLRQAVEAFF	.	TRBV6-1	.	TRBJ1-1
TGTGCCAGCAGCTTAGCGGGGGTCAGATCTCCTTATAATTCACCCCTCCACTTT	CASSLAGVRSPYNSPLHF	.	TRBV7-9	.	TRBJ1-6
TGTGCCAGCAGTAAAGGGGACAGGGAAGCTTTCTTT	CASSKGDREAFF	.	TRBV6-5	TRBD1	TRBJ1-1
TGTGCCAGCAGTGGGGCAGATACGCAGTATTTT	CASSGADTQYF	.	TRBV2	.	TRBJ2-3
TGTGCCAGCACCCCCCGGACAGGGGCTCGAGGGCCCCAGCATTTT	CASTPRTGARGPQHF	.	TRBV28	TRBD1	TRBJ1-5
TGTGCCACCCAAATGGAGGGGCTTGGGGGAGATACGCAGTATTTT	CATQMEGLGGDTQYF	.	TRBV7-2	.	TRBJ2-3
TGTGCCAGCAGTTCTGGTTGGCAGTCAAGTTCACCCCTCCACTTT	CASSSGWQSSSPLHF	.	TRBV27	.	TRBJ1-6
TGTGCCAGCAGTTTCTGGGGGGGGGCCTACGAGCAGTACTTC	CASSFWGGAYEQYF	.	TRBV28	TRBD2	TRBJ2-7
TGTGCCAGCAGCCCGATGGGGGCCTACGAGCAGTACTTC	CASSPMGAYEQYF	.	TRBV5-6	.	TRBJ2-7
TGCGCCAGCAGCTTCTTGGCCACAGATACGCAGTATTTT	CASSFLATDTQYF	.	TRBV5-1	.	TRBJ2-3
TGTGCCAGCAGCTTATGGGGAGCGGACCCAGATACGCAGTATTTT	CASSLWGADPDTQYF	large	TRBV7-2	.	TRBJ2-3
TGTGCCAGCTCACCCCGCCAGGGTGAGCAGTACTTC	CASSPRQGEQYF	once	TRBV18	.	TRBJ2-7
TGTGCCAGCTCCTACCAGTACCAAGAGACCCAGTACTTC	CASSYQYQETQYF	.	TRBV2	.	TRBJ2-5
TGTGCCAGCAGCGTAGGACTAGCGGACAAGGGAAGATACAATGAGCAGTTCTTC	CASSVGLADKGRYNEQFF	.	TRBV9	TRBD2	TRBJ2-1
TGTGCCAGCAGTTTATGGGGAGGGTCCACCCACTTT	CASSLWGGSTHF	.	TRBV28	.	TRBJ1-6
TGTGCCAGCAGCTTTTGGCAGAACACTGAAGCTTTCTTT	CASSFWQNTEAFF	.	TRBV7-3	.	TRBJ1-1
TGTGCCTCTGGAGGGGTTTACTTACCCGGTGGAGATGAAAAACTGTTTTTT	CASGGVYLPGGDEKLFF	.	TRBV30	.	TRBJ1-4
TGTGCCAGCAGCCACGGACAGATAAACACCGGGGAGCTGTTTTTT	CASSHGQINTGELFF	.	TRBV6-1	.	TRBJ2-2
TGTGCCATCAGTGATGGGACAGGGGGCTTCAAGACCCAGTACTTC	CAISDGTGGFKTQYF	.	TRBV10-3	TRBD1	TRBJ2-5
TGTGCCAGTAGTACAGGCACAGGGAGAGAGACCCAGTACTTC	CASSTGTGRETQYF	.	TRBV19	.	TRBJ2-5
TGTGCCAGCAGAGGACAGGGAGGGGTGAACACTGAAGCTTTCTTT	CASRGQGGVNTEAFF	.	TRBV27	TRBD1	TRBJ1-1
TGTGCCAGCAGCTTAGTTATTCTTAGGGGGGGGAATGAGCAGTTCTTC	CASSLVILRGGNEQFF	.	TRBV7-6	.	TRBJ2-1
TGTGCCAGCAGCCAAGAGGGACAGAGATCGGGGGAGCTGTTTTTT	CASSQEGQRSGELFF	.	TRBV11-3	TRBD1	TRBJ2-2
TGTGCCAGCAGCTCGGGACAGGGGGCAGCTGGGGCCAACGTCCTGACTTTC	CASSSGQGAAGANVLTF	.	TRBV7-3	TRBD1	TRBJ2-6
TGTGCCAGCAGTTACGTCACAGGGGGCAAAGAAAACATTCAGTACTTC	CASSYVTGGKENIQYF	once	TRBV6-6	TRBD1	TRBJ2-4
TGTGCCAGCAGCTTAGCGTTCGAGTATAATTCACCCCTCCACTTT	CASSLAFEYNSPLHF	few	TRBV7-9	.	TRBJ1-6
TGTGCCAGCAGTTTGGAGGCTCAGGGGAGAGGCGGCTACACCTTC	CASSLEAQGRGGYTF	.	TRBV28	.	TRBJ1-2